The rows below give T cell receptor beta chains drawn from one sample of a study of blood T cells in healthy people across ages. TCRdb reprocessed the 5' RACE reads with MiXCR, giving one entry per CDR3 protein. The sample carries 1.5 million to 2 million distinct CDR3 sequences, 25% to 30% recorded once. The sequenced sample was blood. Source of these receptors: a woman aged 25 to 39 in good health. CDR3s include the opening cysteine and the closing phenylalanine or tryptophan. The D gene is left open where the match is weak. Size is stated for part of the rows, as once, few or many counts, or as a class when the clone is expanded.

abundance: NA; d_gene: NA; j_gene: TRBJ2-7; v_gene: TRBV28; CDR3aa: CATLPGASYEQYF; CDR3nt: TGTGCCACTTTGCCGGGGGCCTCCTACGAGCAGTACTTC
abundance: few; d_gene: TRBD2; j_gene: TRBJ2-1; v_gene: TRBV24-1; CDR3aa: CATSGILAGYNEQFF; CDR3nt: TGTGCCACCAGTGGAATCCTAGCGGGTTACAATGAGCAGTTCTTC
abundance: NA; d_gene: NA; j_gene: TRBJ2-7; v_gene: TRBV28; CDR3aa: CASSVLRDAFYEQYF; CDR3nt: TGTGCCAGCAGCGTTCTCCGGGACGCCTTCTACGAGCAGTACTTC
abundance: few; d_gene: NA; j_gene: TRBJ2-1; v_gene: TRBV5-1; CDR3aa: CASSLVGTRYNEQFF; CDR3nt: TGCGCCAGCAGCTTGGTTGGGACACGGTACAATGAGCAGTTCTTC
abundance: NA; d_gene: TRBD2; j_gene: TRBJ2-3; v_gene: TRBV20-1; CDR3aa: CSARDRSGTIARDTQYF; CDR3nt: TGCAGTGCTAGAGATCGTAGCGGGACCATAGCTAGGGATACGCAGTATTTT
abundance: few; d_gene: NA; j_gene: TRBJ2-1; v_gene: TRBV4-3; CDR3aa: CASSQVKGQHDGNEQFF; CDR3nt: TGCGCCAGCAGCCAAGTAAAAGGACAGCACGATGGGAATGAGCAGTTCTTC
abundance: few; d_gene: TRBD1; j_gene: TRBJ2-6; v_gene: TRBV7-2; CDR3aa: CASSLGRGTGASGANVLTF; CDR3nt: TGTGCCAGCAGCTTAGGAAGAGGTACAGGGGCCTCTGGGGCCAACGTCCTGACTTTC
abundance: NA; d_gene: NA; j_gene: TRBJ1-1; v_gene: TRBV5-1; CDR3aa: CASSPRGANTEAFF; CDR3nt: TGCGCCAGCAGTCCGCGGGGGGCGAACACTGAAGCTTTCTTT
abundance: many; d_gene: NA; j_gene: TRBJ2-7; v_gene: TRBV15; CDR3aa: CATSRGNGADEQYF; CDR3nt: TGTGCCACCAGCAGAGGTAATGGGGCTGACGAGCAGTACTTC
abundance: few; d_gene: NA; j_gene: TRBJ2-2; v_gene: TRBV6-2/TRBV6-3; CDR3aa: CASTSPGELFF; CDR3nt: TGTGCCAGCACCAGTCCCGGGGAGCTGTTTTTT
abundance: NA; d_gene: NA; j_gene: TRBJ2-1; v_gene: TRBV12-3/TRBV12-4; CDR3aa: CASSLGDSLNNEQFF; CDR3nt: TGTGCCAGCAGTTTAGGGGACTCTCTTAACAATGAGCAGTTCTTC
abundance: NA; d_gene: NA; j_gene: TRBJ2-2; v_gene: TRBV5-5; CDR3aa: CASSGVDGANTGELFF; CDR3nt: TGTGCCAGCAGCGGGGTGGACGGGGCCAACACCGGGGAGCTGTTTTTT
abundance: NA; d_gene: NA; j_gene: TRBJ1-1; v_gene: TRBV18; CDR3aa: CASSPLGQSSPTEAFF; CDR3nt: TGTGCCAGCTCACCACTTGGACAGTCCTCCCCTACTGAAGCTTTCTTT
abundance: few; d_gene: NA; j_gene: TRBJ2-3; v_gene: TRBV11-2; CDR3aa: CASSLASPADTQYF; CDR3nt: TGTGCCAGCAGCTTAGCTAGCCCCGCAGATACGCAGTATTTT
abundance: once; d_gene: NA; j_gene: TRBJ2-3; v_gene: TRBV19; CDR3aa: CASSTAQSRADTQYF; CDR3nt: TGTGCCAGTAGTACCGCGCAAAGTCGCGCAGATACGCAGTATTTT
abundance: few; d_gene: NA; j_gene: TRBJ2-7; v_gene: TRBV6-2/TRBV6-3; CDR3aa: CASSYSGGRLYEQYF; CDR3nt: TGTGCCAGCAGTTACTCGGGGGGTAGACTTTACGAGCAGTACTTC
abundance: few; d_gene: NA; j_gene: TRBJ1-2; v_gene: TRBV21-1; CDR3aa: CASSKASPPANGYTF; CDR3nt: TGTGCCAGCAGCAAAGCATCCCCCCCAGCGAATGGCTACACCTTC
abundance: NA; d_gene: TRBD1; j_gene: TRBJ2-1; v_gene: TRBV12-3/TRBV12-4; CDR3aa: CASLNERTGNDEQFF; CDR3nt: TGTGCTAGCCTAAACGAACGGACAGGGAACGATGAGCAGTTCTTC
abundance: few; d_gene: NA; j_gene: TRBJ1-2; v_gene: TRBV6-6; CDR3aa: CASSYTGAGVSYGYTF; CDR3nt: TGTGCCAGCAGTTACACTGGGGCAGGGGTTTCCTATGGCTACACCTTC
abundance: NA; d_gene: TRBD2; j_gene: TRBJ2-4; v_gene: TRBV6-5; CDR3aa: CASTSGTKNEQYF; CDR3nt: TGTGCCAGCACCTCCGGGACTAAAAATGAGCAGTACTTC
abundance: once; d_gene: TRBD1; j_gene: TRBJ2-1; v_gene: TRBV9; CDR3aa: CASNVNGQGYNEQFF; CDR3nt: TGTGCCAGCAACGTCAATGGACAGGGCTACAATGAGCAGTTCTTC
abundance: NA; d_gene: NA; j_gene: TRBJ2-1; v_gene: TRBV6-5; CDR3aa: CASRRSQWNEQFF; CDR3nt: TGTGCCAGCAGGAGGTCCCAGTGGAATGAGCAGTTCTTC
abundance: few; d_gene: NA; j_gene: TRBJ2-3; v_gene: TRBV11-3; CDR3aa: CASSLVSSSYSTDTQYF; CDR3nt: TGTGCCAGCAGCTTAGTATCCAGCTCCTATAGCACAGATACGCAGTATTTT
abundance: once; d_gene: TRBD1; j_gene: TRBJ2-3; v_gene: TRBV5-1; CDR3aa: CASSWTGTDTQYF; CDR3nt: TGCGCCAGCAGCTGGACAGGGACAGATACGCAGTATTTT
abundance: few; d_gene: NA; j_gene: TRBJ2-7; v_gene: TRBV21-1; CDR3aa: CASTTPGRASYEQYF; CDR3nt: TGTGCCAGCACCACTCCAGGGAGGGCTTCCTACGAGCAGTACTTC
abundance: NA; d_gene: NA; j_gene: TRBJ2-1; v_gene: TRBV2; CDR3aa: CASSQQGNNEQFF; CDR3nt: TGTGCCAGCAGCCAACAGGGTAACAATGAGCAGTTCTTC
abundance: many; d_gene: NA; j_gene: TRBJ2-5; v_gene: TRBV5-1; CDR3aa: CASSFPWAQQEETQYF; CDR3nt: TGCGCCAGCAGCTTCCCCTGGGCCCAGCAGGAAGAGACCCAGTACTTC
abundance: NA; d_gene: TRBD2; j_gene: TRBJ2-1; v_gene: TRBV20-1; CDR3aa: CSARGLAGEPNEQFF; CDR3nt: TGCAGTGCTAGGGGATTAGCGGGGGAGCCAAATGAGCAGTTCTTC
abundance: many; d_gene: NA; j_gene: TRBJ2-1; v_gene: TRBV12-3/TRBV12-4; CDR3aa: CASSSELAPPYNEQFF; CDR3nt: TGTGCCAGCAGTTCTGAACTAGCCCCCCCTTACAATGAGCAGTTCTTC
abundance: NA; d_gene: NA; j_gene: TRBJ2-2; v_gene: TRBV3-1; CDR3aa: CASSHRSRGLNTGELFF; CDR3nt: TGTGCCAGCAGCCATAGAAGCAGGGGACTAAACACCGGGGAGCTGTTTTTT
abundance: many; d_gene: TRBD1; j_gene: TRBJ1-2; v_gene: TRBV6-5; CDR3aa: CASSYSGQGQYGYTF; CDR3nt: TGTGCCAGCAGTTACTCCGGACAGGGACAATATGGCTACACCTTC
abundance: NA; d_gene: NA; j_gene: TRBJ1-4; v_gene: TRBV30; CDR3aa: CALGTRHPNEKLFF; CDR3nt: TGTGCCTTGGGGACCCGACACCCAAATGAAAAACTGTTTTTT
abundance: NA; d_gene: TRBD2; j_gene: TRBJ2-7; v_gene: TRBV7-9; CDR3aa: CASSSGGRAYEQYF; CDR3nt: TGTGCCAGCAGCTCGGGCGGGAGAGCCTACGAGCAGTACTTC
abundance: many; d_gene: TRBD1; j_gene: TRBJ2-5; v_gene: TRBV10-3; CDR3aa: CAISEDPGTGLDGETQYF; CDR3nt: TGTGCCATCAGTGAGGACCCCGGGACAGGGTTGGACGGAGAGACCCAGTACTTC
abundance: NA; d_gene: NA; j_gene: TRBJ2-1; v_gene: TRBV3-1; CDR3aa: CASSQRGGGEQFF; CDR3nt: TGTGCCAGCAGCCAACGAGGAGGAGGTGAGCAGTTCTTC
abundance: NA; d_gene: NA; j_gene: TRBJ1-2; v_gene: TRBV29-1; CDR3aa: CSVEIEEEGYTF; CDR3nt: TGCAGCGTTGAGATAGAGGAGGAGGGCTACACCTTC
abundance: NA; d_gene: TRBD1; j_gene: TRBJ2-5; v_gene: TRBV12-3/TRBV12-4; CDR3aa: CASSPPPRTGQYF; CDR3nt: TGTGCCAGCAGTCCACCCCCCCGGACAGGGCAGTACTTC
abundance: NA; d_gene: TRBD1; j_gene: TRBJ1-2; v_gene: TRBV7-2; CDR3aa: CASSRRGTAYGYTF; CDR3nt: TGTGCCAGCAGCCGGAGGGGGACAGCCTATGGCTACACCTTC
abundance: few; d_gene: NA; j_gene: TRBJ2-7; v_gene: TRBV7-9; CDR3aa: CARDFFSFMVSEQYF; CDR3nt: TGTGCCAGGGACTTCTTTTCGTTTATGGTTAGCGAGCAGTACTTC
abundance: NA; d_gene: NA; j_gene: TRBJ1-2; v_gene: TRBV13; CDR3aa: CASSPQTDIYGYTF; CDR3nt: TGTGCCAGCAGCCCCCAGACGGATATCTATGGCTACACCTTC
abundance: NA; d_gene: NA; j_gene: TRBJ2-1; v_gene: TRBV9; CDR3aa: CASSYHIAGEQFF; CDR3nt: TGTGCCAGCAGCTATCATATAGCCGGTGAGCAGTTCTTC